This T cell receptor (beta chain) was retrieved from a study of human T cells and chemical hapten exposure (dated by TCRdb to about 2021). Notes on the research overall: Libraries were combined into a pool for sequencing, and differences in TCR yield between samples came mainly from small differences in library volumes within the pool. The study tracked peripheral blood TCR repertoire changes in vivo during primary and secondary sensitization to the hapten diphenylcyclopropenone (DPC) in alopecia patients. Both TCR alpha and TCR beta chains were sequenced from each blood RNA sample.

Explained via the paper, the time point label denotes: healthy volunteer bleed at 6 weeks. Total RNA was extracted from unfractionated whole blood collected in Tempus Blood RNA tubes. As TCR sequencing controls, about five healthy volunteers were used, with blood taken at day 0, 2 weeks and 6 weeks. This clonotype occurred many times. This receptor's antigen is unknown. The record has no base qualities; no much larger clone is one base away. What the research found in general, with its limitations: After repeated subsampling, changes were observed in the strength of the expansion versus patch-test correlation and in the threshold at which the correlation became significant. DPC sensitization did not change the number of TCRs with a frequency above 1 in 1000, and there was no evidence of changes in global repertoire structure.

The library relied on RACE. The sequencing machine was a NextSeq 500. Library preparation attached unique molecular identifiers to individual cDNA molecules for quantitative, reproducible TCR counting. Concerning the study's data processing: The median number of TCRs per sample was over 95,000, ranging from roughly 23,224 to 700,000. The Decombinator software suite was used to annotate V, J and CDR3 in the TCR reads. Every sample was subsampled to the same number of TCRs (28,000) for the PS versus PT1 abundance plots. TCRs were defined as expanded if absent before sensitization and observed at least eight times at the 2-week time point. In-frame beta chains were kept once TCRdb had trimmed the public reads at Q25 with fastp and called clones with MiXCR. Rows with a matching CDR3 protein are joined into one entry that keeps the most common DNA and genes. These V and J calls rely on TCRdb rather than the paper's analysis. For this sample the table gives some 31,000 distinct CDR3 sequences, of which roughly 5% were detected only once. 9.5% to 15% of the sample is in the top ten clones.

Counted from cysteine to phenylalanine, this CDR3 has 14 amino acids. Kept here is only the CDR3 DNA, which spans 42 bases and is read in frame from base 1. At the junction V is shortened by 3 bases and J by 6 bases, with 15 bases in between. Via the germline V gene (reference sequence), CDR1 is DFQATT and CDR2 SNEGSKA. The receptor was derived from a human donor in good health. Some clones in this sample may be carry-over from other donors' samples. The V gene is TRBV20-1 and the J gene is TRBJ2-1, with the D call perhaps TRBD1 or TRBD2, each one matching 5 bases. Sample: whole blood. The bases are TGCAGTGCTAGCGTGGGTTACGGGGCCAATGAGCAGTTCTTC. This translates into CSASVGYGANEQFF.